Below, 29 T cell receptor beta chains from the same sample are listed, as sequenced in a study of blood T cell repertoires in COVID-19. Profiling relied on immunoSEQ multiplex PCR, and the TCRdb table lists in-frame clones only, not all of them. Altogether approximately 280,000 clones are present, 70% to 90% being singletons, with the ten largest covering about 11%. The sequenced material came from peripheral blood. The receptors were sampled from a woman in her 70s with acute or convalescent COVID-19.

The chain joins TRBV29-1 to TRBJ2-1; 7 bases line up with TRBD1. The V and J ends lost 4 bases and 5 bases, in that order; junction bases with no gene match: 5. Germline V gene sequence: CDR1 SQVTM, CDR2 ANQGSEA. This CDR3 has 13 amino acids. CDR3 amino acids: CSVVRGQHNEQFF. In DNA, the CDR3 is TGCAGCGTTGTTAGGGGACAGCACAATGAGCAGTTCTTC.

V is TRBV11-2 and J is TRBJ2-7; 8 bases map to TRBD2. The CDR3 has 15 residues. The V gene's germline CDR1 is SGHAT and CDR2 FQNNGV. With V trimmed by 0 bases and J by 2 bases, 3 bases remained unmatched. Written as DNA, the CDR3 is TGTGCCAGCAGCTTAGAAACAGCGGGGGCCTACGAGCAGTACTTC. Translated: CASSLETAGAYEQYF. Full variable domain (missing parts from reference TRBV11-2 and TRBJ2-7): EAGVAQSPRYKIIEKRQSVAFWCNPISGHATLYWYQQILGQGPKLLIQFQNNGVVDDSQLPKDRFSAERLKGVDSTLKIQPAKLEDSAVYLCASSLETAGAYEQYFGPGTRLTVT.

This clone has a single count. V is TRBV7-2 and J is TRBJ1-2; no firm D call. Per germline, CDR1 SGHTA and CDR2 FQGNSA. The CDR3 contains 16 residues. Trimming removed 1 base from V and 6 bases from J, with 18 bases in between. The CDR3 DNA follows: TGTGCCAGCAGCTTAGTTCTAGGTTCGCTGGATGATGGCTACACCTTC. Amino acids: CASSLVLGSLDDGYTF. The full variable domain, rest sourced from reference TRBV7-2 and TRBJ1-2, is GAGVSQSPSNKVTEKGKDVELRCDPISGHTALYWYRQSLGQGLEFLIYFQGNSAPDKSGLPSDRFSAERTGGSVSTLTIQRTQQEDSAVYLCASSLVLGSLDDGYTFGSGTRLTVV.

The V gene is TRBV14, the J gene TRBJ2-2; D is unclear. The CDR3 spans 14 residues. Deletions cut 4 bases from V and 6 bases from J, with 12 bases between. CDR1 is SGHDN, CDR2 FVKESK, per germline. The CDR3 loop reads CASSPSRGPGELFF. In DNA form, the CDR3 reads TGTGCCAGCAGCCCCTCGCGCGGCCCCGGGGAGCTGTTTTTT.

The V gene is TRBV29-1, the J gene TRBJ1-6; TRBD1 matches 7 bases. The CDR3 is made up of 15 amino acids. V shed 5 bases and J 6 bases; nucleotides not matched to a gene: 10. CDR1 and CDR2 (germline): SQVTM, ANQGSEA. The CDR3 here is CSVRGAGGPNSPLHF. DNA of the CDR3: TGCAGCGTTCGGGGCGCAGGGGGTCCTAATTCACCCCTCCACTTT. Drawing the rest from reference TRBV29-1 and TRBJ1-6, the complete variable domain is SAVISQKPSRDICQRGTSLTIQCQVDSQVTMMFWYRQQPGQSLTLIATANQGSEATYESGFVIDKFPISRPNLTFSTLTVSNMSPEDSSIYLCSVRGAGGPNSPLHFGNGTRLTVT.

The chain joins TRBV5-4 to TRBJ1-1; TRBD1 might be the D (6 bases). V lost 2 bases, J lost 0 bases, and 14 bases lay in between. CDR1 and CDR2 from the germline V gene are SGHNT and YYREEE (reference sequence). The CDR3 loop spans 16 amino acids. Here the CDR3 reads CASSFFPGQMNTEAFF. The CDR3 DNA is TGTGCCAGCAGCTTTTTCCCCGGACAGATGAACACTGAAGCTTTCTTT.

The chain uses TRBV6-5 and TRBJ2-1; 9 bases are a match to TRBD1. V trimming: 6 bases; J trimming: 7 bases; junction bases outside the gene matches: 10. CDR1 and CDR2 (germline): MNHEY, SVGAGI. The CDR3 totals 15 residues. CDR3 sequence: CASRAAGTGPNEQFF. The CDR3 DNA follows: TGTGCCAGCAGGGCCGCCGGGACAGGGCCAAATGAGCAGTTCTTC.

CDR3 region: CASSQAGSSPLHF. CDR3 nucleotide sequence: TGTGCCAGCAGCCAAGCGGGTAGTTCACCCCTCCACTTT. The rearrangement links TRBV7-3 to TRBJ1-6; D uncertain. This CDR3 comprises 13 residues. Germline V lookup: CDR1 SGHTA, CDR2 FQGTGA. Trimming took off 5 bases at V and 9 bases at J, with 11 bases between the two ends.

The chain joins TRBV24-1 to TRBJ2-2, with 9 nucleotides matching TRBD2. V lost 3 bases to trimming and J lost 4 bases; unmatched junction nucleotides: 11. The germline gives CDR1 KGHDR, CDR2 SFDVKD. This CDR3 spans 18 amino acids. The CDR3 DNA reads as TGTGCCACCAGTGATACTAGTCGGGCTAGCGGGGTCACCGGGGAGCTGTTTTTT. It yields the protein CATSDTSRASGVTGELFF.

CDR3 DNA: TGTGCCAGCAGCTTGGTACCTAGCGGCGAATATGAGCAGTTCTTC. Amino acids: CASSLVPSGEYEQFF. The rearrangement joins TRBV5-4 to TRBJ2-1; 7 bases agree with TRBD2. V shed 0 bases and J 8 bases; nucleotides not matched to a gene: 8. Germline lookup yields CDR1 SGHNT and CDR2 YYREEE (reference sequence). This CDR3 is 15 amino acids long. The entire variable domain, with the rest obtained from reference TRBV5-4 and TRBJ2-1, is as follows: ETGVTQSPTHLIKTRGQQVTLRCSSQSGHNTVSWYQQALGQGPQFIFQYYREEENGRGNFPPRFSGLQFPNYSSELNVNALELDDSALYLCASSLVPSGEYEQFFGPGTRLTVL.

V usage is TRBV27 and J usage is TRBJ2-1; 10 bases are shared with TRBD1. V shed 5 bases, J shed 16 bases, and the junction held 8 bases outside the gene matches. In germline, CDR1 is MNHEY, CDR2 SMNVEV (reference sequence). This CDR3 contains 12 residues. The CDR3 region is CASSAPGTGVFF. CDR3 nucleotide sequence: TGTGCCAGCAGTGCTCCGGGGACAGGGGTCTTCTTC.

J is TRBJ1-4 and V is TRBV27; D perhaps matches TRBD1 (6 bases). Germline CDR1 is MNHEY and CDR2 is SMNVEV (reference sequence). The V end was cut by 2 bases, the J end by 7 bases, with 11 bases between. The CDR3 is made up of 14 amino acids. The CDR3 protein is CASSLARGGEKLFF. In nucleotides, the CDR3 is TGTGCCAGCAGTTTAGCCAGGGGTGGTGAAAAACTGTTTTTT.

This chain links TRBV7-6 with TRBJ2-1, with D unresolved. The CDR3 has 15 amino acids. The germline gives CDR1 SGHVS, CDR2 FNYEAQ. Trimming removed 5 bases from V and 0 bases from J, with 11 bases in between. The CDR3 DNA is TGTGCCAGCAGCCCTTCTAGGAGCTCCTACAATGAGCAGTTCTTC. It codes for CASSPSRSSYNEQFF.

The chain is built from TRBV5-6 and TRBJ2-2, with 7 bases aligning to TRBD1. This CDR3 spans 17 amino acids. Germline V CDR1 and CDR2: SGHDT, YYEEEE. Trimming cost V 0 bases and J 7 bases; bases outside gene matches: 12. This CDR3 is CASSLGALRGLDGELFF. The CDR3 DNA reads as TGTGCCAGCAGCTTGGGGGCTCTTAGGGGGCTCGACGGGGAGCTGTTTTTT.

The CDR3 sequence is CAISDYGVEAFF. The CDR3 DNA reads TGTGCCATCAGTGATTATGGAGTTGAAGCTTTCTTT. The J gene is TRBJ1-1, the V gene TRBV10-3; the D is unclear. Germline-derived CDR1 and CDR2 are ENHRY and SYGVKD. V lost 3 bases to trimming and J lost 7 bases, with 9 bases between them. The CDR3 sequence is 12 residues long.

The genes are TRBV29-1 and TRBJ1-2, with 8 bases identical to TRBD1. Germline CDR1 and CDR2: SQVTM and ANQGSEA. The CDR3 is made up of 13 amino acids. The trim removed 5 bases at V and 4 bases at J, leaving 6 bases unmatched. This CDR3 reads CSVLIGTGYGYTF. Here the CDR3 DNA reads TGCAGCGTTCTAATCGGGACAGGCTATGGCTACACCTTC.

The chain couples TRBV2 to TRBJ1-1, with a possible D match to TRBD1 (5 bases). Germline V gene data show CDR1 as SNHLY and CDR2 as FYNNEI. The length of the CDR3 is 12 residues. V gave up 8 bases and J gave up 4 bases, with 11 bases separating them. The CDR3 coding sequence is TGTGCCAGCGGGGGGGAGGGCACTGAAGCTTTCTTT. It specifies CASGGEGTEAFF.

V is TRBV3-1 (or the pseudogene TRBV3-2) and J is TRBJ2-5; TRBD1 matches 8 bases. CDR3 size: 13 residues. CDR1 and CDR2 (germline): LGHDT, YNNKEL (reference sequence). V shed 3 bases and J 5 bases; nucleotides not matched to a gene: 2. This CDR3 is CASSQTGDETQYF. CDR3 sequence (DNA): TGTGCCAGCAGCCAGACAGGGGACGAGACCCAGTACTTC.

CDR3 protein: CASSLWVAGGLGDEQFF. Written as DNA, the CDR3 is TGTGCCAGCAGCCTGTGGGTAGCGGGGGGCTTAGGCGATGAGCAGTTCTTC. The chain combines TRBV3-1 (or the pseudogene TRBV3-2) with TRBJ2-1; the match to TRBD2 covers 10 bases. V was clipped by 4 bases and J by 8 bases; unmatched bases: 14. CDR1 LGHDT and CDR2 YNNKEL come from the germline V gene (reference sequence). CDR3 size: 17 residues.

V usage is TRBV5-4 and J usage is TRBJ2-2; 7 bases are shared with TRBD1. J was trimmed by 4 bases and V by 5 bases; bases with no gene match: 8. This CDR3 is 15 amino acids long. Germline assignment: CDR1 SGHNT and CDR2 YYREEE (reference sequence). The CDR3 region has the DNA TGTGCCAGCAGTACCGACAGGGCCTTCACCGGGGAGCTGTTTTTT. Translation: CASSTDRAFTGELFF.

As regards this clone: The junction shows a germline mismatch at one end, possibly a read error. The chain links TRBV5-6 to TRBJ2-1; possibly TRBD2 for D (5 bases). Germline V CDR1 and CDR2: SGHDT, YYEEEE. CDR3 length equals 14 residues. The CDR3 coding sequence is TGTGCCAGCAGATTGTCCTCTAGCTACAATGTGCAGTTCTTC. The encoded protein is CASRLSSSYNVQFF.

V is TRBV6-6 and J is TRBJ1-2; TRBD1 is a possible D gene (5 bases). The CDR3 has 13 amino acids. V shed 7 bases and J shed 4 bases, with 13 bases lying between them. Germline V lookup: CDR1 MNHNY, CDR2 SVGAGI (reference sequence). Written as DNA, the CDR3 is TGTGCCAGCAAGGGCAGGGAAGGCTATGGCTACACCTTC. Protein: CASKGREGYGYTF.

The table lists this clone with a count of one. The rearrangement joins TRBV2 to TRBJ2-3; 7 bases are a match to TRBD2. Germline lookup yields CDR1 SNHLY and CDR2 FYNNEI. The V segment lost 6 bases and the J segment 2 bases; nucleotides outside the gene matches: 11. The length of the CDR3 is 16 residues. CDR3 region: CASRREGPISTDTQYF. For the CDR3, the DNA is TGTGCCAGCAGGAGGGAGGGCCCGATCTCCACAGATACGCAGTATTTT.

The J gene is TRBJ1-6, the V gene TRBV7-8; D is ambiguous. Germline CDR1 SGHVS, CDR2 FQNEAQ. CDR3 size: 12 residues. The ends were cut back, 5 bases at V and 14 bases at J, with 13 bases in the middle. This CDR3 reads CASSPATFSLHF. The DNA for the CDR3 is TGTGCCAGCAGCCCCGCCACATTCTCCCTCCACTTT.

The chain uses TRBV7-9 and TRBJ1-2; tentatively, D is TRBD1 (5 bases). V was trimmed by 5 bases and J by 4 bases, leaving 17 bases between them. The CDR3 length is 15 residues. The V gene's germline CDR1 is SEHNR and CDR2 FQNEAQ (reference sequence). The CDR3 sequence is CASSHSGGEAYGYTF. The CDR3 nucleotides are TGTGCCAGCAGCCATTCGGGGGGGGAAGCCTATGGCTACACCTTC.

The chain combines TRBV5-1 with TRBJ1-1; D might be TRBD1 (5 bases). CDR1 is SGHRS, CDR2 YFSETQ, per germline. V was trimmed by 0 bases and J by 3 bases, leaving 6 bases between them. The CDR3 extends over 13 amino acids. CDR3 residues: CASSLAGDTEAFF. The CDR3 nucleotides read TGCGCCAGCAGCTTGGCGGGGGACACTGAAGCTTTCTTT.

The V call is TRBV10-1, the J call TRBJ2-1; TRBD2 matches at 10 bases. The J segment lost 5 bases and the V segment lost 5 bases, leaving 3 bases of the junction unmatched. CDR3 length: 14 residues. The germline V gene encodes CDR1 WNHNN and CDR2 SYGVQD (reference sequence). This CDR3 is CASSSGGGHNEQFF. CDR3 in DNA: TGCGCCAGCAGTAGCGGGGGGGGGCACAATGAGCAGTTCTTC.

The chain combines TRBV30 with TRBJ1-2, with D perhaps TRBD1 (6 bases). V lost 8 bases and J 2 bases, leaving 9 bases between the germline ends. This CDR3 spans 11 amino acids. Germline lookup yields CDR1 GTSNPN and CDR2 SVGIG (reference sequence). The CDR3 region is CARTENYGYTF. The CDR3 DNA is TGTGCCAGGACAGAAAACTATGGCTACACCTTC.

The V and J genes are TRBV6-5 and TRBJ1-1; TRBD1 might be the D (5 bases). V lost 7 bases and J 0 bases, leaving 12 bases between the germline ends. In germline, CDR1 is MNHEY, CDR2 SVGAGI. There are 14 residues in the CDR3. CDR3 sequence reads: CASTPGGMNTEAFF. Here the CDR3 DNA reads TGTGCCAGCACCCCCGGGGGGATGAACACTGAAGCTTTCTTT.